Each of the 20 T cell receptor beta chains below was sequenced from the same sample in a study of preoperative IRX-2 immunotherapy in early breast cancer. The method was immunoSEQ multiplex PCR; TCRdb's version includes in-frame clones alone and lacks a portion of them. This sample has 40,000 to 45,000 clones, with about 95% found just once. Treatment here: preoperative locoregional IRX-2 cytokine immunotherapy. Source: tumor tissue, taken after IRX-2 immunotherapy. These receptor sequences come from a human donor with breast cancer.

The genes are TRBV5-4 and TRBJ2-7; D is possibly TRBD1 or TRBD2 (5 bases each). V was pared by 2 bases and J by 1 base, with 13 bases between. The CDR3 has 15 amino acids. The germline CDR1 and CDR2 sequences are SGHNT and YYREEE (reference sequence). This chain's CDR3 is CASSFRRDGSYEQYF. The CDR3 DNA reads TGTGCCAGCAGCTTCCGCCGGGACGGATCCTACGAGCAGTACTTC.

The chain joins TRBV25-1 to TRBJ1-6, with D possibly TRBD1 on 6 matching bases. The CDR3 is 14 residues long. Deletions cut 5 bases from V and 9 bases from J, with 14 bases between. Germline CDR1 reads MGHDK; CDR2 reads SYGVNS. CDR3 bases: TGTGCCAGCAGTACTGTTGGGGGCTCTTCACCCCTCCACTTT. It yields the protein CASSTVGGSSPLHF.

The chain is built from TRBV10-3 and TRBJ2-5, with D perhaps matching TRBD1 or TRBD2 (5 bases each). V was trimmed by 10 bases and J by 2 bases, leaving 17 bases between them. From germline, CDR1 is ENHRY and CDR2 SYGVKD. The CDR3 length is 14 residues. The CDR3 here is CASTGGERQETQYF. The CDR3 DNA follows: TGTGCCAGTACAGGAGGAGAAAGACAAGAGACCCAGTACTTC.

The DNA for the CDR3 is TGTGCCAGCAGCTTAGTGGGCAGTTCCTACGAGCAGTACTTC. This codes for CASSLVGSSYEQYF. The J gene is TRBJ2-7, the V gene TRBV7-9; D is uncertain. Trimming stripped 1 base from V and 1 base from J, with 8 bases between. In germline, CDR1 is SEHNR, CDR2 FQNEAQ (reference sequence). The CDR3 consists of 14 residues. Full variable domain (outside the CDR3, taken from reference TRBV7-9 and TRBJ2-7): DTGVSQNPRHKITKRGQNVTFRCDPISEHNRLYWYRQTLGQGPEFLTYFQNEAQLEKSRLLSDRFSAERPKGSFSTLEIQRTEQGDSAMYLCASSLVGSSYEQYFGPGTRLTVT.

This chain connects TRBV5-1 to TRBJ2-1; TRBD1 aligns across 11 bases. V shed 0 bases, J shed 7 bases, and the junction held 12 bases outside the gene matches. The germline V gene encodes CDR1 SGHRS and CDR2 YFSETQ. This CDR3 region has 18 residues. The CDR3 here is CASSLAIGGTGGFNEQFF. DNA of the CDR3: TGCGCCAGCAGCTTGGCCATCGGCGGGACAGGGGGTTTTAATGAGCAGTTCTTC.

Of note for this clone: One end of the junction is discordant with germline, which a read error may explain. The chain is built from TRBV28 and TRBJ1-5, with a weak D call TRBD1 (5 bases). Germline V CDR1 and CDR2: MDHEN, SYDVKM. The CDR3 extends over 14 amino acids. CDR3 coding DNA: TGTGCCAGCAGCCATACAGGTACCAATCGGCCCCAGCATTTT. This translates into CASSHTGTNRPQHF. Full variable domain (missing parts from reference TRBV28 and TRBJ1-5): DVKVTQSSRYLVKRTGEKVFLECVQDMDHENMFWYRQDPGLGLRLIYFSYDVKMKEKGDIPEGYSVSREKKERFSLILESASTNQTSMYLCASSHTGTNRPQHFGDGTRLSIL.

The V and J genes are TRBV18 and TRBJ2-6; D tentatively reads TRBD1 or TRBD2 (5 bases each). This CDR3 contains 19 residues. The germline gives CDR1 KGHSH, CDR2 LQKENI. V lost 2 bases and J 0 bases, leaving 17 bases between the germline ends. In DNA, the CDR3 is TGTGCCAGCTCACCAAAGGTTCCCGGGGACCTCTCTGGGGCCAACGTCCTGACTTTC. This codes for CASSPKVPGDLSGANVLTF.

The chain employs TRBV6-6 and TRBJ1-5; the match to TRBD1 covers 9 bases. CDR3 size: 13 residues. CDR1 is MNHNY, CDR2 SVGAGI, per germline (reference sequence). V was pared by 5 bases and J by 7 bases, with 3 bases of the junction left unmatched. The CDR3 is CASSGQGRQPQHF. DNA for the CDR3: TGTGCCAGCAGTGGACAGGGGAGGCAGCCCCAGCATTTT.

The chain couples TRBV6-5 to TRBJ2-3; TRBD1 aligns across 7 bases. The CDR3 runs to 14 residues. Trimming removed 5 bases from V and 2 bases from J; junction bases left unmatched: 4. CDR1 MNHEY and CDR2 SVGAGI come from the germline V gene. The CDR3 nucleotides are TGTGCCAGCAGTAAGACAGGGTTCACAGATACGCAGTATTTT. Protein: CASSKTGFTDTQYF.

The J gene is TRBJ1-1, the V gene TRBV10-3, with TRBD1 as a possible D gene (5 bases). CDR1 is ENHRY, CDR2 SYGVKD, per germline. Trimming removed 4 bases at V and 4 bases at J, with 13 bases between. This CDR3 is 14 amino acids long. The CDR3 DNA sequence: TGTGCCATCAGTGTTAAGGGGTCCATCACTGAAGCTTTCTTT. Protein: CAISVKGSITEAFF.

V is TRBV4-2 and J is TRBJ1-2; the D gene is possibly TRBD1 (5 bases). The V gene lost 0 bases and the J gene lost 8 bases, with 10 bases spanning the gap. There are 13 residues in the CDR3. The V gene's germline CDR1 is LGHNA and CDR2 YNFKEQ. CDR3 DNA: TGTGCCAGCAGCCAAGATGGGGCGGGGGGCTACACCTTC. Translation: CASSQDGAGGYTF.

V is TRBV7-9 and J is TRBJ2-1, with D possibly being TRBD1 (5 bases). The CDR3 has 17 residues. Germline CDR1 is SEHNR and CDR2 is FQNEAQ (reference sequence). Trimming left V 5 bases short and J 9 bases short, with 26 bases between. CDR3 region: CASSPRTQGRRSAEQFF. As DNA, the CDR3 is TGTGCCAGCAGCCCCCGGACCCAGGGTAGGAGAAGCGCTGAGCAGTTCTTC.

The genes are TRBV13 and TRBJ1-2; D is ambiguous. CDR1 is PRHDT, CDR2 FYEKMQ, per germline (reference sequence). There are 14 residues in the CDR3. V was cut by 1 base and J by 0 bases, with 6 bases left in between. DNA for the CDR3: TGTGCCAGCAGCTTAGAAGCCACTAACTATGGCTACACCTTC. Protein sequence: CASSLEATNYGYTF.

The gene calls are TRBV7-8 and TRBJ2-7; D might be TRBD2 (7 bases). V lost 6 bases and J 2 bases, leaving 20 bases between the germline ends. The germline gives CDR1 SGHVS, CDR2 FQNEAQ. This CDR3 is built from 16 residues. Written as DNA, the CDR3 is TGTGCCAGCAGTTCTTTGGGGGGGGCCAAACCCTACGAGCAGTACTTC. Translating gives CASSSLGGAKPYEQYF.

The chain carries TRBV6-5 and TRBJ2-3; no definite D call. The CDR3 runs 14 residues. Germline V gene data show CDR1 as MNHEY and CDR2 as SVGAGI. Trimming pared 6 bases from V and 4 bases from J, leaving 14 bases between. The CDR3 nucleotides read TGTGCCAGCAGCCCGTACCAAGTCTCAGATACGCAGTATTTT. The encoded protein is CASSPYQVSDTQYF.

The chain's CDR3 is CASSQRGGGGTEAFF. Written as DNA, the CDR3 is TGCGCCAGCAGCCAAAGGGGGGGAGGTGGAACTGAAGCTTTCTTT. J is TRBJ1-1 and V is TRBV4-1; a possible D gene is TRBD1 (6 bases). Deletions cut 2 bases from V and 5 bases from J, with 15 bases between. CDR3 size: 15 residues. Germline V gives CDR1 MGHRA, CDR2 YSYEKL.

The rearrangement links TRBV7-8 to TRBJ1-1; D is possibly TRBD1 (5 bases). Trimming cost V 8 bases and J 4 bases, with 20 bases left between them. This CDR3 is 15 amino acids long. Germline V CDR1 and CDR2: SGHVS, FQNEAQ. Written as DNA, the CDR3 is TGTGCCAGCGGAGGGCCCGGGGGGGATGGCACTGAAGCTTTCTTT. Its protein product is CASGGPGGDGTEAFF.

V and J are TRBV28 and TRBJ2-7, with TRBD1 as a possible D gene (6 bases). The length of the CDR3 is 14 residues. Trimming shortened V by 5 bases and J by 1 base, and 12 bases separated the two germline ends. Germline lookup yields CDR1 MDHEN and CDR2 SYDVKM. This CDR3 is CASSRWQGSYEQYF. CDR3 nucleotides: TGTGCCAGCAGTAGATGGCAGGGGTCCTACGAGCAGTACTTC. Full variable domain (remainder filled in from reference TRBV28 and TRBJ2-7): DVKVTQSSRYLVKRTGEKVFLECVQDMDHENMFWYRQDPGLGLRLIYFSYDVKMKEKGDIPEGYSVSREKKERFSLILESASTNQTSMYLCASSRWQGSYEQYFGPGTRLTVT.

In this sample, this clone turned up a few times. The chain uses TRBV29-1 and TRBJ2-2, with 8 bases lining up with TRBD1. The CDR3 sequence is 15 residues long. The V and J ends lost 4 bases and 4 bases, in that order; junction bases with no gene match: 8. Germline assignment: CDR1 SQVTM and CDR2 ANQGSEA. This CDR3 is CSVVAPGTGTGELFF. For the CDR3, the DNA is TGCAGCGTTGTGGCCCCCGGGACAGGCACCGGGGAGCTGTTTTTT.

CDR3 amino acids: CASSQDRGFYGYTF. CDR3 DNA sequence: TGTGCCAGCAGCCAGGACAGGGGATTCTATGGCTACACCTTC. This rearrangement joins TRBV6-5 to TRBJ1-2; TRBD1 matches at 9 bases. Germline V lookup: CDR1 MNHEY, CDR2 SVGAGI. CDR3 size: 14 residues. V trimming: 6 bases; J trimming: 4 bases; junction bases outside the gene matches: 6.